One sample yielded the 32 T cell receptor beta chains listed below, sequenced in a study of T-cell memory formation after mild COVID-19. TCRdb analysed the 5' RACE reads with MiXCR anew, one entry per CDR3 protein. Among fewer than 600,000 distinct CDR3 sequences, roughly 21% were seen once, and the ten largest hold 8.4%. Source material: PBMCs or a T cell subset sorted from them (not recorded which). These receptors all stem from an adult woman who had mild COVID-19 (a few samples of this study predate the infection). Cell type and time point are not known.

This clonotype was picked up a small number of times. V usage is TRBV6-5 and J usage is TRBJ2-3; unclear D gene. This CDR3 has 15 residues. The germline V gene encodes CDR1 MNHEY and CDR2 SVGAGI. Trimming cost V 0 bases and J 4 bases, with 11 bases left between them. The CDR3 sequence: CASSYSTGDPDTQYF. The CDR3 nucleotides are TGTGCCAGCAGTTACTCGACGGGTGATCCAGATACGCAGTATTTT.

The rearrangement uses TRBV7-9 and TRBJ2-7; 8 nucleotides line up with TRBD1. Per germline, CDR1 SEHNR and CDR2 FQNEAQ (reference sequence). This CDR3 comprises 14 residues. V lost 7 bases, J lost 7 bases, and 12 bases stayed unmatched. The CDR3, as DNA: TGTGCCAGCACCACCGGGACAGGCCTTTGGGAGCAGTACTTC. This sequence encodes CASTTGTGLWEQYF. Complete variable domain (other parts from reference TRBV7-9 and TRBJ2-7): DTGVSQNPRHKITKRGQNVTFRCDPISEHNRLYWYRQTLGQGPEFLTYFQNEAQLEKSRLLSDRFSAERPKGSFSTLEIQRTEQGDSAMYLCASTTGTGLWEQYFGPGTRLTVT.

This clonotype was seen only a few times. The V call is TRBV5-1, the J call TRBJ2-7; 12 bases are a match to TRBD2. The CDR3 is 17 residues long. Losses at the gene ends were 4 bases for V and 5 bases for J; bases not matched to a gene: 13. Germline CDR1 and CDR2: SGHRS and YFSETQ. Here the CDR3 reads CASSPTPRTSGANEQYF. The CDR3 DNA reads as TGCGCCAGCAGCCCCACTCCCCGGACTAGCGGGGCCAACGAGCAGTACTTC.

This clonotype has only a few counts. V gene TRBV20-1 combines with J gene TRBJ2-5, with TRBD1 identical over 8 bases. In germline, CDR1 is DFQATT, CDR2 SNEGSKA (reference sequence). The CDR3 is made up of 13 amino acids. V trimming: 6 bases; J trimming: 4 bases; junction bases outside the gene matches: 7. Written as DNA, the CDR3 is TGCAGTGCCCGAGCCAGGGGGCTAGAGACCCAGTACTTC. This sequence encodes CSARARGLETQYF.

This clonotype turned up a few times. V and J are TRBV9 and TRBJ2-1, with D possibly being TRBD2 (6 bases). The length of the CDR3 is 13 residues. V lost 3 bases and J lost 12, with 16 bases in between. Per germline, CDR1 SGDLS and CDR2 YYNGEE. The CDR3 region has the DNA TGTGCCAGCAGCGCGTTAACGGGAGATCGGCAGTTCTTC. Translating gives CASSALTGDRQFF.

The V gene is TRBV30, the J gene TRBJ2-2; TRBD1 matches 8 bases. V was pared by 2 bases and J by 6 bases, with 8 bases of the junction left unmatched. The germline CDR1 and CDR2 sequences are GTSNPN and SVGIG (reference sequence). CDR3 size: 15 residues. The DNA for the CDR3 is TGTGCCTGGAGTCTCGGACAGGGACTCCCCGGGGAGCTGTTTTTT. This gives the protein CAWSLGQGLPGELFF. Full variable domain (rest looked up from reference TRBV30 and TRBJ2-2): SQTIHQWPATLVQPVGSPLSLECTVEGTSNPNLYWYRQAAGRGLQLLFYSVGIGQISSEVPQNLSASRPQDRQFILSSKKLLLSDSGFYLCAWSLGQGLPGELFFGEGSRLTVL.

The rearrangement uses TRBV11-3 and TRBJ2-3; TRBD1 aligns across 9 bases. The junction had 15 bases not matched to a gene; V was cut back by 5 bases and J by 0 bases. CDR1 and CDR2 (germline): SGHNT, YENEEA. The CDR3 contains 19 residues. Here the CDR3 DNA reads TGTGCCAGCAGCCCGCCGCCGGGAACCGGGACAGGGAGCACAGATACGCAGTATTTT. This sequence encodes CASSPPPGTGTGSTDTQYF.

DNA of the CDR3: TGCGCCAGCAGCCAGACTGACAGGGGCGGATTTCCTGAAGCTTTCTTT. As protein: CASSQTDRGGFPEAFF. The chain recombines TRBV4-1 with TRBJ1-1, with TRBD1 matching over 8 bases. Trimming took 3 bases from V and 6 from J; bases not matched to a gene: 12. CDR1 MGHRA and CDR2 YSYEKL come from the germline V gene. The CDR3 loop spans 16 amino acids.

In this sample, this clonotype turned up many times. The J gene is TRBJ2-3, the V gene TRBV3-1; TRBD2 matches 15 bases. V dropped 4 bases and J dropped 1; count of bases not matched to a gene: 12. Germline loops: CDR1 LGHDT, CDR2 YNNKEL (reference sequence). The CDR3 runs to 20 residues. DNA for the CDR3: TGTGCCAGCAGCCCCTACCGGACTAGCGGGGGGGCTTTAGGCACAGATACGCAGTATTTT. As protein: CASSPYRTSGGALGTDTQYF.

In its sample, this clonotype was seen a few times. The CDR3 DNA sequence: TGTGCCACCAGTGATGTATCCGGTAGGACTAGCGTACAAGAGACCCAGTACTTC. Translated: CATSDVSGRTSVQETQYF. The chain carries TRBV24-1 and TRBJ2-5; 9 bases align to TRBD2. With V trimmed by 3 bases and J by 2 bases, 12 bases remained unmatched. Germline CDR1 reads KGHDR; CDR2 reads SFDVKD. The CDR3 runs 18 residues.

A few counts support this clonotype. The chain links TRBV7-2 to TRBJ2-7; D remains unclear. Germline assignment: CDR1 SGHTA and CDR2 FQGNSA. CDR3 length: 14 amino acids. V was clipped by 8 bases and J by 1 base, with 15 bases between them. The CDR3 is CASARLVGSYEQYF. CDR3 sequence (DNA): TGTGCCAGCGCACGGCTAGTAGGGTCCTACGAGCAGTACTTC.

This clonotype was counted a few times. The genes are TRBV5-6 and TRBJ1-3; D call uncertain. This CDR3 spans 15 amino acids. Germline CDR1 is SGHDT and CDR2 is YYEEEE. V was shortened by 4 bases and J by 0 bases, with 11 bases between the two germline ends. CDR3 in DNA: TGTGCCAGCAGCCAGTCGGGGTACTCTGGAAACACCATATATTTT. Translated: CASSQSGYSGNTIYF.

DNA for the CDR3: TGCGCCAGCAGCTTTACAGTAATGAACACTGAAGCTTTCTTT. Translating it yields CASSFTVMNTEAFF. The chain recombines TRBV5-1 with TRBJ1-1; D call uncertain. CDR3 length equals 14 residues. The germline V and J ends were trimmed by 2 bases and 0 bases, with 8 bases remaining between them. CDR1 and CDR2 from the germline V gene are SGHRS and YFSETQ.

This clonotype was seen only a few times. This chain uses TRBV7-3 with TRBJ2-5; 7 positions match TRBD1. Germline trimming cut 5 bases from V and 5 bases from J; bases unmatched to any gene: 14. The CDR3 contains 16 residues. Germline CDR1 SGHTA, CDR2 FQGTGA. The CDR3: CASSLGTVPGGETQYF. The CDR3 DNA is TGTGCCAGCAGCCTAGGGACAGTCCCCGGCGGGGAGACCCAGTACTTC.

This clonotype was seen at least ten times. The chain links TRBV12-3 or TRBV12-4 to TRBJ2-5; 8 bases line up with TRBD2. With 8 bases clipped from V and 0 bases from J, the junction kept 11 bases outside the gene matches. The CDR3 loop spans 16 amino acids. CDR3 sequence: CASPPGGRKYQETQYF. CDR3 DNA: TGTGCCAGCCCTCCGGGGGGGAGAAAGTACCAAGAGACCCAGTACTTC.

This clonotype was counted between two and nine times. The chain uses TRBV9 and TRBJ2-3, with a tentative D call TRBD2 (6 bases). CDR3 length: 15 amino acids. Per the germline V gene, CDR1 is SGDLS and CDR2 is YYNGEE. V gave up 4 bases and J gave up 0 bases, with 12 bases separating them. The CDR3 DNA is TGTGCCAGCAGCCTTCGACTAGATAGCACAGATACGCAGTATTTT. Encoded protein: CASSLRLDSTDTQYF.

This chain joins TRBV29-1 and TRBJ2-3; 8 bases are a match to TRBD1. The CDR3 sequence is 13 residues long. Germline CDR1 is SQVTM and CDR2 is ANQGSEA. After removal of 4 bases from V and 3 bases from J, the junction contained 3 bases not matched to a gene. The CDR3 reads CSVAGGSTDTQYF. Written as DNA, the CDR3 is TGCAGCGTTGCAGGGGGCAGTACAGATACGCAGTATTTT.

This clonotype was counted many times. The chain joins TRBV5-1 to TRBJ2-3, with 8 bases matching TRBD2. Losses at the gene ends were 0 bases for V and 5 bases for J; bases not matched to a gene: 5. The germline CDR1 and CDR2 sequences are SGHRS and YFSETQ. This CDR3 region has 15 residues. The DNA for the CDR3 is TGCGCCAGCAGCTTGGACGGGGGGGCACGAGATACGCAGTATTTT. Translating it yields CASSLDGGARDTQYF. The entire variable domain, with the rest obtained from reference TRBV5-1 and TRBJ2-3, is as follows: KAGVTQTPRYLIKTRGQQVTLSCSPISGHRSVSWYQQTPGQGLQFLFEYFSETQRNKGNFPGRFSGRQFSNSRSEMNVSTLELGDSALYLCASSLDGGARDTQYFGPGTRLTVL.

The chain uses TRBV4-1 and TRBJ2-7, with unresolved D. Trimming took off 0 bases at V and 2 bases at J, with 5 bases between the two ends. The CDR3 runs to 13 residues. Per the germline V gene, CDR1 is MGHRA and CDR2 is YSYEKL. The CDR3 sequence: CASSQDPTYEQYF. CDR3 DNA: TGCGCCAGCAGCCAAGATCCCACCTACGAGCAGTACTTC.

This clonotype turned up a few times. In DNA, the CDR3 is TGTGCCAGCAGCCAAGATGTCCAGGATACGCAGTATTTT. Translated, it gives CASSQDVQDTQYF. The chain carries TRBV3-1 and TRBJ2-3; unclear D gene. The V gene's germline CDR1 is LGHDT and CDR2 YNNKEL (reference sequence). Trimming removed 0 bases at V and 6 bases at J, with 7 bases between. The CDR3 sequence is 13 residues long.

This clonotype appeared a few times. The genes are TRBV15 and TRBJ2-5; 9 nucleotides align to TRBD2. The CDR3 is 15 residues long. Trimming cost V 6 bases and J 1 base; bases outside gene matches: 6. Germline V gene lookup returns CDR1 LNHNV and CDR2 YYDKDF (reference sequence). Here the CDR3 DNA reads TGTGCCACCAGAAAACAGGGACTAGCCCAAGAGACCCAGTACTTC. It encodes CATRKQGLAQETQYF.

The chain combines TRBV5-6 with TRBJ2-7, with D possibly being TRBD2 (6 bases). The CDR3 spans 13 residues. Germline values: CDR1 SGHDT, CDR2 YYEEEE. Between the trimmed V and J ends, which lost 2 bases and 6 bases, there was a span of 12 bases. The CDR3, as DNA: TGTGCCAGCAGCTTCGGGGCGGGGACCGAGCAGTACTTC. Amino acids: CASSFGAGTEQYF.

Details on this clonotype: An end of the junction does not agree with germline; a read error may underlie this. The genes are TRBV24-1 and TRBJ2-1; the D is unclear. The V gene's germline CDR1 is KGHDR and CDR2 SFDVKD. CDR3 length equals 13 residues. In DNA, the CDR3 is TGTGCCACCAGAGATTTACTCGGCAATGAGCAGTTCTTC. Its protein product is CATRDLLGNEQFF.

This clonotype was counted only a few times. The chain recombines TRBV25-1 with TRBJ2-1; possibly TRBD1 or TRBD2 for D (5 bases each). With 2 bases removed from V and 6 bases from J, the gap between germline ends came to 23 bases. The length of the CDR3 is 18 residues. CDR1 is MGHDK and CDR2 is SYGVNS in the germline V gene. CDR3 coding DNA: TGTGCCAGCAGTGAACATACGACGTGGGGGAGTGCGCTCAATGAGCAGTTCTTC. Encoded protein: CASSEHTTWGSALNEQFF.

This clonotype has just one count. The rearrangement joins TRBV12-3 or TRBV12-4 to TRBJ1-1, with D maybe TRBD1 (5 bases). V was clipped by 6 bases and J by 6 bases, with 17 bases between them. The CDR3 is 14 residues long. The CDR3 sequence: CASSLGGGDPEAFF. CDR3 in DNA: TGTGCCAGCAGCCTTGGGGGAGGGGACCCTGAAGCTTTCTTT.

This clonotype was recorded many times. V is TRBV12-3 or TRBV12-4 and J is TRBJ2-1; TRBD1 matches at 8 bases. The CDR3 spans 14 residues. J lost 8 bases, V lost 4 bases, and 7 bases had no gene match. The CDR3 sequence: CASSWDRPSDEQFF. Here the CDR3 DNA reads TGTGCCAGCAGTTGGGACAGGCCGAGCGATGAGCAGTTCTTC.

The table lists this clonotype with a few counts. The chain carries TRBV12-3 or TRBV12-4 and TRBJ2-3; D not resolved. V lost 10 bases and J lost 2, with 10 bases in between. The CDR3 covers 12 residues. The CDR3 nucleotides read TGTGCCACCGCATCCTACACAGATACGCAGTATTTT. Translated: CATASYTDTQYF.

This clonotype was seen more than once but under ten times. The CDR3 sequence is CASSFDRNYGYTF. DNA of the CDR3: TGTGCCAGCAGTTTCGACAGGAACTATGGCTACACCTTC. The V gene is TRBV12-3 or TRBV12-4, the J gene TRBJ1-2; TRBD1 might be the D (6 bases). Trimming left V 3 bases short and J 2 bases short, with 7 bases between. CDR3 length equals 13 residues.

The rearrangement joins TRBV6-6 to TRBJ2-3; D possibly corresponds to TRBD2 (5 bases). Trimming stripped 7 bases from V and 4 bases from J, with 18 bases between. The CDR3 loop spans 15 amino acids. The V gene's germline CDR1 is MNHNY and CDR2 SVGAGI (reference sequence). CDR3 nucleotides: TGTGCCAGCACCATCGACGGGGAATCTCCAGATACGCAGTATTTT. Encoded protein: CASTIDGESPDTQYF.

The rearrangement links TRBV4-2 to TRBJ2-1; 9 nucleotides match TRBD2. This CDR3 has 18 residues. Trimming took 3 bases from V and 0 from J; bases not matched to a gene: 9. Germline V gene lookup returns CDR1 LGHNA and CDR2 YNFKEQ. CDR3 sequence: CASSQGLLAGGSYNEQFF. CDR3 nucleotides: TGTGCCAGCAGCCAGGGGCTACTAGCGGGTGGCTCCTACAATGAGCAGTTCTTC.

The V and J genes are TRBV5-1 and TRBJ1-2; D perhaps matches TRBD1 (6 bases). The CDR3 covers 13 residues. Deletions cut 3 bases from V and 7 bases from J, with 13 bases between. The V gene's germline CDR1 is SGHRS and CDR2 YFSETQ. This CDR3 reads CASSSGDTPGYTF. CDR3 nucleotide sequence: TGCGCCAGCAGCTCCGGGGACACCCCTGGCTACACCTTC.

This clonotype has more than one count but fewer than ten. The V and J genes are TRBV6-2 or TRBV6-3 and TRBJ1-6; no clear D gene. Trimming cost V 5 bases and J 9 bases, with 11 bases left between them. The CDR3 loop spans 13 amino acids. The germline gives CDR1 MNHEY, CDR2 SVGEGT. CDR3 DNA sequence: TGTGCCAGCAGTCCGACCGGGGTTTCACCCCTCCACTTT. It encodes CASSPTGVSPLHF.